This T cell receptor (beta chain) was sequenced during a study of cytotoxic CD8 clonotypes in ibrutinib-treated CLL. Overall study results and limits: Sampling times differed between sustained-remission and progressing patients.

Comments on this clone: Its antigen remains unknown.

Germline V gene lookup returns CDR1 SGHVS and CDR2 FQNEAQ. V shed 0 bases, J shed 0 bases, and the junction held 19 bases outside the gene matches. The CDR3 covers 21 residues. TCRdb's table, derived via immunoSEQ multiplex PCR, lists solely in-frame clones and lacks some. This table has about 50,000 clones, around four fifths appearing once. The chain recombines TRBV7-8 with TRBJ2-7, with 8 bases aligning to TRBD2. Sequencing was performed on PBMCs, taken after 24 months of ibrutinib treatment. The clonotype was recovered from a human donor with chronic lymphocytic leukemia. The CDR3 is CASSLAGSGEYRRRSSYEQYF. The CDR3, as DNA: TGTGCCAGCAGCTTAGCAGGTAGCGGGGAATACCGTCGTAGGAGCTCCTACGAGCAGTACTTC.